This T cell receptor beta chain comes out of a study of T-cell reconstitution after alpha-beta-depleted transplantation in children. Only a few counts were recorded for this clonotype. The authors prepared the TCRbeta library with unique molecular identifiers. In TCRdb, the PCR reads were re-called with MiXCR into one record per CDR3 protein. The sample records 330,000 or so distinct CDR3 sequences, approximately 10% being singletons. CDR1 SGHTA and CDR2 FQGNSA come from the germline V gene. The J segment lost 4 bases and the V segment lost 3 bases, leaving 5 bases of the junction unmatched. The length of the CDR3 is 16 residues.

This TCR was recovered from a human donor who donated a stem cell graft to a child with acute lymphoblastic leukemia. The rearrangement links TRBV7-2 to TRBJ2-7, with 14 bases identical to TRBD2. Sample: PBMCs from the stem cell graft donor, taken from the stem cell graft. The CDR3 DNA sequence: TGTGCCAGCAGCTTCACCGGGACTAGCGGGAGTTACGAGCAGTACTTC. It encodes CASSFTGTSGSYEQYF.